These T cell receptor beta chains were read from a single sample in a study of somatic mutations in cytotoxic T cells in rheumatoid arthritis. The assay was immunoSEQ multiplex PCR, and TCRdb's table has in-frame clones only and misses some. The table includes approximately 17,000 clones, more than 65% detected once. Sequencing was performed on CD8+ T cells sorted from blood. The source of these receptors is an adult with rheumatoid arthritis. CDR3s include the opening cysteine and the closing phenylalanine or tryptophan. D genes are given only for firm matches. Clone size, where shown, is once, few, many, or a class for clones that have expanded.

D gene	V gene	clone size	J gene	CDR3 DNA	CDR3 protein
TRBD2	TRBV5-6	-	TRBJ2-7	TGTGCCAGCAGCTTGGGGGGGGGTAGGTACGAGCAGTACTTC	CASSLGGGRYEQYF
-	TRBV5-8	-	TRBJ2-7	TGTGCCAGCAGCTTTGTACCGGATAGCTCCTACGAGCAGTACTTC	CASSFVPDSSYEQYF
-	TRBV4-2	once	TRBJ1-2	TGTGCCAGCAGCCAAGACACCTCGCTCAGGTACGATGGCTACACCTTC	CASSQDTSLRYDGYTF
-	TRBV11-2	few	TRBJ1-4	TGTGCCAGCAGCTTAACTGAAAAACTGTTTTTT	CASSLTEKLFF
-	TRBV25-1	-	TRBJ1-4	TGTGCCAGCAGTGAAGAGAGGTTCTCAACTAATGAAAAACTGTTTTTT	CASSEERFSTNEKLFF
TRBD2	TRBV7-3	-	TRBJ2-1	TGTGCCAGCAGTCCCGGGGTAACTAGCGGGGGGCAGAGGTCCCTCGCCTACAATGAGCAGTTCTTC	CASSPGVTSGGQRSLAYNEQFF
-	TRBV29-1	-	TRBJ1-2	TGCAGCGTTGTTCAAGGACCTCCCTTTAGCGGAGGCTACACCTTC	CSVVQGPPFSGGYTF
TRBD2	TRBV7-6	-	TRBJ2-3	TGTGCCAGCAGCTTGAGCGGGGGGGGCCTAGATACGCAGTATTTT	CASSLSGGGLDTQYF
-	TRBV30	-	TRBJ2-7	TGTGCCTGGAGTGACCTCATCCGGAGGGAAATCTCCTACGAGCAGTACTTC	CAWSDLIRREISYEQYF
-	TRBV7-6	medium-sized	TRBJ2-1	TGTGCCAGCAGCCCCCATGAGGGGCCACACAATGAGCAGTTCTTC	CASSPHEGPHNEQFF
-	TRBV6-1	-	TRBJ1-1	TGTGCCAGCAGCCTATCAGCGGCGAACACTGAAGCTTTCTTT	CASSLSAANTEAFF
-	TRBV11-3	-	TRBJ2-5	TGTGCCAGCAGCTTAGGCCGGGGGACCCAGTACTTC	CASSLGRGTQYF
TRBD1	TRBV11-2	-	TRBJ1-1	TGTGCCAGCAGCCCGTGGGACAGCACCACTGAAGCTTTCTTT	CASSPWDSTTEAFF
-	TRBV27	-	TRBJ2-7	TGTGCCAGCAGTTTATCCCCGCGCAAAGAGCAGTACTTC	CASSLSPRKEQYF
-	TRBV6-5	-	TRBJ2-7	TGTGCCAGCAGTTCAACGACAAGCTTCTACGAGCAGTACTTC	CASSSTTSFYEQYF
-	TRBV7-9	-	TRBJ2-7	TGTGCCAGCAGCCCTCAGGGAGTGAATAATTACGAGCAGTACTTC	CASSPQGVNNYEQYF
-	TRBV6-5	once	TRBJ2-2	TGTGCCAGCAGGAGCGAGCAGGGCACCGGGGAGCTGTTTTTT	CASRSEQGTGELFF
-	TRBV7-9	-	TRBJ2-1	TGTGCCAGCAGCATACAGGTCTACCATTACAATGAGCAGTTCTTC	CASSIQVYHYNEQFF
-	TRBV7-8	-	TRBJ2-1	TGTGCCAGCAGCCCCCGCCCCCCTAGTCTTCTCTACAATGAGCAGTTCTTC	CASSPRPPSLLYNEQFF
-	TRBV4-1	medium-sized	TRBJ2-1	TGCGCCAGCAGCCCCCACGCAAGTGGGGGCTACAATGAGCAGTTCTTC	CASSPHASGGYNEQFF
TRBD2	TRBV9	-	TRBJ2-3	TGTGCCAGCAGCGCCCGGACTAGCGGGGGGGCCGGGGATACGCAGTATTTT	CASSARTSGGAGDTQYF
TRBD2	TRBV4-2	-	TRBJ2-5	TGTGCCAGCAGCCCAGCTAGCGGGGGGCAACCGCAAGAGACCCAGTACTTC	CASSPASGGQPQETQYF
-	TRBV5-6	-	TRBJ2-3	TGTGCCAGCAGCTTGGATTATCAAGGAGATACGCAGTATTTT	CASSLDYQGDTQYF
-	TRBV6-1	-	TRBJ2-3	TGTGCCAGCATCTTGGGCGCAGATACGCAGTATTTT	CASILGADTQYF
-	TRBV4-2	-	TRBJ1-2	TGTGCCAGCAGCCAAGAGGACGGGGTCCACTATGGCTACACCTTC	CASSQEDGVHYGYTF
-	TRBV7-9	-	TRBJ2-7	TGTGCCAGCAGCTCAACAGGGACCCCTCACGAGCAGTACTTC	CASSSTGTPHEQYF
-	TRBV4-1	-	TRBJ2-3	TGCGCCAGCAGCCCCGGCGCCATGCTCTTCACAGATACGCAGTATTTT	CASSPGAMLFTDTQYF
TRBD1	TRBV5-1	-	TRBJ2-2	TGCGCCAGCAGCGGGACCGGGACAGGGGACTCCACCGGGGAGCTGTTTTTT	CASSGTGTGDSTGELFF
-	TRBV27	-	TRBJ1-6	TGTGCCAGCAGTTTGAGTTCTACCTATAATTCACCCCTCCACTTT	CASSLSSTYNSPLHF
TRBD2	TRBV6-5	once	TRBJ2-1	TGTGCCAGCTTCAGCGGGGGGGCTAAGCAGTTCTTC	CASFSGGAKQFF
-	TRBV2	few	TRBJ1-5	TGTGCCAGCAGTGAATGGACAGACAATCAGCCCCAGCATTTT	CASSEWTDNQPQHF
TRBD1	TRBV19	-	TRBJ1-1	TGTGCCAGTAATACCGCAATAGCAGGGGGCGCGAGGGTCACTGAAGCTTTCTTT	CASNTAIAGGARVTEAFF
-	TRBV4-2	-	TRBJ1-2	TGTGCCAGCAGCACCGAGGCAGCAGGGTCTGGCTACACCTTC	CASSTEAAGSGYTF
-	TRBV6-6	-	TRBJ1-2	TGTGCCAGCAGTTATTCAAGCGGCTACACCTTC	CASSYSSGYTF
-	TRBV10-3	-	TRBJ1-1	TGTGTCATCAGGGAAGGGAGTGGGGGGGATAGGGGTGAAGCTTTCTTT	CVIREGSGGDRGEAFF
TRBD2	TRBV7-9	-	TRBJ2-1	TGTGCCAGCAGCTTAGTGTCCACTAGCGGGGGGGACAATGAGCAGTTCTTC	CASSLVSTSGGDNEQFF
-	TRBV30	-	TRBJ1-1	TGTGCCTGGAGACAGGTAAACTCCGGCACTGAAGCTTTCTTT	CAWRQVNSGTEAFF
-	TRBV7-9	-	TRBJ2-5	TGTGCCAGCAGCTTCGTGGGGCAAATCCAAGAGACCCAGTACTTC	CASSFVGQIQETQYF
-	TRBV19	-	TRBJ2-7	TGTGCCAGTAGTCCTCTTACTCAAACAAGCTCCTACGAGCAGTACTTC	CASSPLTQTSSYEQYF
-	TRBV27	-	TRBJ2-5	TGTGCCAGCAGTCCCGGGGGGCTCCAAGAGACCCAGTACTTC	CASSPGGLQETQYF
-	TRBV28	-	TRBJ2-7	TGTGCCAGCAGTTTGGGGGCCTACGAGCAGTACTTC	CASSLGAYEQYF
TRBD1	TRBV10-3	-	TRBJ1-1	TGTGCCATCGGACAGGGGAACACTGAAGCTTTCTTT	CAIGQGNTEAFF
TRBD1	TRBV6-5	-	TRBJ1-1	TGTGCCAGCAGGCAGGGGGCGCGCACTGAAGCTTTCTTT	CASRQGARTEAFF
TRBD1	TRBV30	-	TRBJ1-5	TGTGCCTGGAGAACGGGACAGGGGTGGGATCAGCCCCAGCATTTT	CAWRTGQGWDQPQHF
-	TRBV6-5	-	TRBJ1-2	TGTGCCAGCAGTTACGGTCAGGGTTCCGATGGCTACACCTTC	CASSYGQGSDGYTF
TRBD2	TRBV18	few	TRBJ2-1	TGTGCCAGCTCACCAGGACTAGCGGGGGGTACTTTCTCCTACAATGAGCAGTTCTTC	CASSPGLAGGTFSYNEQFF
-	TRBV25-1	-	TRBJ2-3	TGTGCCAGCGCCCCGGGAATCCGAGATACGCAGTATTTT	CASAPGIRDTQYF
TRBD1	TRBV19	-	TRBJ1-5	TGTGCCAGTACCGGAGGACAGGGGATAAACCAGCCCCAGCATTTT	CASTGGQGINQPQHF
TRBD1	TRBV10-3	-	TRBJ2-5	TGTGCCATCAGCCCCGCCGGGACAGGGTCCCAAGAGACCCAGTACTTC	CAISPAGTGSQETQYF
-	TRBV27	-	TRBJ1-2	TGTGCCAGCAGTTTATCGGCAGTTATTTACTATGGCTACACCTTC	CASSLSAVIYYGYTF
-	TRBV28	-	TRBJ1-5	TGTGCCAGCAGTTTTGTCGGGCAGCCCCAGCATTTT	CASSFVGQPQHF
TRBD1	TRBV11-2	-	TRBJ1-2	TGTGCCAGCAGCGCCCGGGACAGCTATGGCTACACCTTC	CASSARDSYGYTF
-	TRBV19	-	TRBJ1-2	TGTGCCAGTAGTACGATTGGGCCTCAGGGTGGCTATGGCTACACCTTC	CASSTIGPQGGYGYTF
-	TRBV5-1	-	TRBJ2-7	TGCGCCAGCAGCTTCTTCCAGACCCCGACCTACGAGCAGTACTTC	CASSFFQTPTYEQYF
TRBD1	TRBV11-2	-	TRBJ2-7	TGTGCCAGCAGCAGGGGACAGAGCTACGAGCAGTACTTC	CASSRGQSYEQYF
TRBD1	TRBV27	-	TRBJ1-5	TGTGCCAGCAGCCCCGGGACAGGGGGACAGCCCCAGCATTTT	CASSPGTGGQPQHF
-	TRBV11-2	-	TRBJ1-1	TGTGCCAGCATCCCGACCGGGCGGAAAACTGAAGCTTTCTTT	CASIPTGRKTEAFF
-	TRBV10-1	-	TRBJ2-7	TGCGCCAGCAGTGGACCGGGCTCCTACGAGCAGTACTTC	CASSGPGSYEQYF